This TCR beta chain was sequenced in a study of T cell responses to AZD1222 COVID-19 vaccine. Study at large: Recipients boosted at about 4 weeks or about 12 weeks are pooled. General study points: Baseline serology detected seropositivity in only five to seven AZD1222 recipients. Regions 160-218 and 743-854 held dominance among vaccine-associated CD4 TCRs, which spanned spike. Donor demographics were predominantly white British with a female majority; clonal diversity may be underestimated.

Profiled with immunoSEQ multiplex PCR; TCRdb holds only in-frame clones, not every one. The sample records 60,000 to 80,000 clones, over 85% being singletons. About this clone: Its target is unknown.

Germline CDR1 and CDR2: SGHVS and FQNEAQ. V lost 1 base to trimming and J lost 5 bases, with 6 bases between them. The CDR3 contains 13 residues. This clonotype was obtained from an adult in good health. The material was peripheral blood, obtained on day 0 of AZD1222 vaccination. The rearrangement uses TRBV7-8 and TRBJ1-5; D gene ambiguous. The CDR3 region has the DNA TGTGCCAGCAGCTTAGACCGTTATCAGCCCCAGCATTTT. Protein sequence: CASSLDRYQPQHF. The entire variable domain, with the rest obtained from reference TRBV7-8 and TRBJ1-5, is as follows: GAGVSQSPRYKVAKRGQDVALRCDPISGHVSLFWYQQALGQGPEFLTYFQNEAQLDKSGLPSDRFFAERPEGSVSTLKIQRTQQEDSAVYLCASSLDRYQPQHFGDGTRLSIL.